The text below deals with one T cell receptor beta chain. These data are taken from a study of identical twins. MiXCR, run by TCRdb on the 5' RACE reads, gives a single entry per CDR3 protein. The data hold about 520,000 distinct CDR3 sequences, with under 25% observed a single time. The CDR3 consists of 13 residues. Trimming took 6 bases from V and 4 from J, leaving 12 bases between them. CDR1 MNHNS and CDR2 SASEGT come from the germline V gene. The same specimen was also included in a second study, on T cells expressing NK-cell markers.

The receptor was isolated from a woman aged 18 to 35 in good health. The genes are TRBV6-1 and TRBJ1-1; D ambiguous. Material for sequencing was CD4+ T cells sorted from blood. CDR3: CASSSLGVTEAFF. CDR3 bases: TGTGCCAGCAGCTCGCTGGGTGTCACTGAAGCTTTCTTT.